This TCR beta chain was captured in a study of PD-1 blockade in mismatch repair-deficient tumors. For the study at large: Patients had approximately 12 mismatch repair-deficient cancer types and were previously treated and progressing. Study results and limitations: Tumor-resident clones, often absent from pretreatment blood, expanded after pembrolizumab and then contracted.

TCR sequencing covered a few patients who responded to pembrolizumab. Assay used: immunoSEQ multiplex PCR; TCRdb lists only in-frame clones, some missing. The table includes 70,000 to 95,000 clones, 65% to 85% detected once. V lost 5 bases to trimming and J lost 7 bases; unmatched junction nucleotides: 13. This CDR3 has 15 amino acids. Per the germline V gene, CDR1 is SGHVS and CDR2 is FNYEAQ. Remarks on this clone: Its antigen is undetermined.

The material sequenced was peripheral blood, taken 44 weeks after starting pembrolizumab. V usage is TRBV7-6 and J usage is TRBJ2-5; 7 bases line up with TRBD2. The TCR was taken from an adult with mismatch repair-deficient cancer. CDR3 residues: CASSPGTAGVATQYF. Here the CDR3 DNA reads TGTGCCAGCAGCCCCGGGACCGCGGGGGTGGCGACCCAGTACTTC. Complete variable domain (other parts from reference TRBV7-6 and TRBJ2-5): GAGVSQSPRYKVTKRGQDVALRCDPISGHVSLYWYRQALGQGPEFLTYFNYEAQQDKSGLPNDRFSAERPEGSISTLTIQRTEQRDSAMYRCASSPGTAGVATQYFGPGTRLLVL.